The next 18 T cell receptor beta chains were all read from a single sample in a study of shared clonotypes between healthy human individuals. TCRdb keeps only in-frame clones here, not all; method: immunoSEQ multiplex PCR. The sample consists of more than 550,000 clones, 55% to 75% of them appearing once. Sequencing used memory CD4+ T cells sorted from blood. Subset given: CD45RA-negative fraction. These receptors were collected from a woman in her twenties or thirties in good health.

The chain couples TRBV7-9 to TRBJ2-3; D gene uncertain. Germline loops: CDR1 SEHNR, CDR2 FQNEAQ (reference sequence). The CDR3 runs 13 residues. V was pared by 4 bases and J by 0 bases, with 5 bases between. The CDR3 region has the DNA TGTGCCAGCAGCTCCGGGAGCACAGATACGCAGTATTTT. Translation: CASSSGSTDTQYF.

This chain links TRBV4-2 with TRBJ1-6; 8 nucleotides line up with TRBD1. V dropped 1 base and J dropped 7; count of bases not matched to a gene: 3. The CDR3 has 15 residues. The germline CDR1 and CDR2 sequences are LGHNA and YNFKEQ. The CDR3 DNA sequence: TGTGCCAGCAGCCAAGTCAGGGACAGGAATTCACCCCTCCACTTT. It codes for CASSQVRDRNSPLHF.

The V and J genes are TRBV28 and TRBJ1-1, with 8 bases lining up with TRBD1. Germline CDR1 MDHEN, CDR2 SYDVKM. CDR3 size: 14 residues. With V trimmed by 6 bases and J by 1 base, 4 bases remained unmatched. The CDR3 sequence: CASSRGQGNTEAFF. CDR3 coding DNA: TGTGCCAGCAGCCGAGGACAGGGGAACACTGAAGCTTTCTTT.

This chain connects TRBV25-1 to TRBJ2-7, with a weak D call TRBD1 (5 bases). In germline, CDR1 is MGHDK, CDR2 SYGVNS. V lost 5 bases, J lost 1 base, and 9 bases lay in between. This CDR3 spans 13 amino acids. CDR3 loop: CASSTQGSYEQYF. The CDR3 DNA sequence: TGTGCCAGCAGTACGCAGGGATCCTACGAGCAGTACTTC.

The chain couples TRBV10-1 to TRBJ2-5, with TRBD1 as a possible D gene (6 bases). The CDR3 has 15 amino acids. The V gene lost 0 bases and the J gene lost 7 bases, with 15 bases spanning the gap. Germline V gene sequence: CDR1 WNHNN, CDR2 SYGVQD (reference sequence). The CDR3 sequence: CASSESGTTSGTQYF. DNA for the CDR3: TGCGCCAGCAGTGAGTCAGGGACAACTTCGGGGACCCAGTACTTC.

In its sample, this clone was seen once. For the CDR3, the DNA is TGTGCCAGCAGCTTACAAGGGGGCCCAATCCTAGATACGCAGTATTTT. This translates into CASSLQGGPILDTQYF. The chain uses TRBV7-2 and TRBJ2-3, with 7 bases that match TRBD1. Germline V gene data show CDR1 as SGHTA and CDR2 as FQGNSA. V trimming: 2 bases; J trimming: 5 bases; junction bases outside the gene matches: 10. The CDR3 runs to 16 residues.

This clone was observed a single time. The CDR3 spells CASSLRDFVLTAPGNTIYF. CDR3 nucleotides: TGTGCCAGCAGCTTAAGAGATTTCGTACTCACAGCACCTGGAAACACCATATATTTT. The chain links TRBV7-8 to TRBJ1-3; no reliable D call. V was trimmed by 2 bases and J by 2 bases, leaving 22 bases between them. The CDR3 runs to 19 residues. CDR1 and CDR2 from the germline V gene are SGHVS and FQNEAQ.

J is TRBJ2-5 and V is TRBV27, with TRBD2 identical over 14 bases. This CDR3 has 15 residues. Per the germline V gene, CDR1 is MNHEY and CDR2 is SMNVEV (reference sequence). After removal of 5 bases from V and 9 bases from J, the junction contained 8 bases not matched to a gene. CDR3 in DNA: TGTGCCAGCAGTCTCGGACTAGCGGGGGGAGGGGCCCAGTACTTC. Amino acids: CASSLGLAGGGAQYF.

This clone has only one observation. The V and J genes are TRBV7-2 and TRBJ2-1, with D maybe TRBD2 (6 bases). CDR1 and CDR2 from the germline V gene are SGHTA and FQGNSA. V shed 6 bases and J shed 6 bases, with 18 bases lying between them. The CDR3 covers 15 residues. This CDR3 reads CASRAGSQGRNEQFF. The CDR3 nucleotides read TGTGCCAGCAGGGCGGGGTCGCAAGGTCGCAATGAGCAGTTCTTC.

This clone has only a few counts. The chain joins TRBV30 to TRBJ2-5; tentatively, D is TRBD2 (6 bases). The J call may be incorrect, as the DNA end agrees better with TRBJ2-7. CDR1 GTSNPN and CDR2 SVGIG come from the germline V gene (reference sequence). The CDR3 has 12 residues. The CDR3 is CASPRRGYEQYF. The DNA for the CDR3 is TGTGCCTCCCCTAGGCGGGGTTACGAGCAGTACTTC.

The rearrangement links TRBV18 to TRBJ1-3; D is uncertain. Trimming removed 5 bases from V and 1 base from J, with 18 bases in between. This CDR3 comprises 17 residues. Per the germline V gene, CDR1 is KGHSH and CDR2 is LQKENI. The CDR3 sequence is CASSSQRRGGSGNTIYF. CDR3 coding DNA: TGTGCCAGCTCATCTCAGAGGCGGGGAGGTTCTGGAAACACCATATATTTT.

This clone showed up many times. This sample includes further DNA sequences coding for the same CDR3. The chain couples TRBV5-1 to TRBJ2-1; TRBD2 aligns across 8 bases. This CDR3 is 15 amino acids long. Germline lookup yields CDR1 SGHRS and CDR2 YFSETQ. The junction had 3 bases not matched to a gene; V was cut back by 0 bases and J by 4 bases. The CDR3 spells CASSLESSGYNEQFF. The DNA of the CDR3 is TGCGCCAGCAGCTTGGAGTCTAGCGGGTACAATGAGCAGTTCTTC.

Ten or more counts support this clone. The sample holds other DNA sequences that translate to the same CDR3. This rearrangement joins TRBV7-2 to TRBJ2-1, with TRBD2 matching 8 bases. V lost 2 bases, J lost 4 bases, and 7 bases stayed unmatched. Germline V lookup: CDR1 SGHTA, CDR2 FQGNSA. There are 16 residues in the CDR3. The CDR3 reads CASSLLGGLGYNEQFF. The DNA of the CDR3 is TGTGCCAGCAGCTTACTCGGGGGACTAGGTTACAATGAGCAGTTCTTC.

The rearrangement links TRBV18 to TRBJ2-7, with 9 bases lining up with TRBD2. CDR3 length: 14 amino acids. With 6 bases clipped from V and 6 bases from J, the junction kept 9 bases outside the gene matches. CDR1 and CDR2 from the germline V gene are KGHSH and LQKENI. CDR3 protein: CASSPGTSIREQYF. The CDR3, as DNA: TGTGCCAGCTCTCCCGGGACTAGCATTCGCGAGCAGTACTTC.

The chain employs TRBV2 and TRBJ2-2; the D gene is possibly TRBD2 (6 bases). Looked up from germline, CDR1 is SNHLY and CDR2 is FYNNEI. Trimming pared 0 bases from V and 6 bases from J, leaving 17 bases between. The CDR3 consists of 17 residues. The CDR3 bases are TGTGCCAGCAGTGAAGCGCTCGGGGGAAGTGGTCCCGGGGAGCTGTTTTTT. Translated: CASSEALGGSGPGELFF.

The chain recombines TRBV28 with TRBJ2-7; 11 bases fit TRBD2. This CDR3 region has 16 residues. Germline CDR1 reads MDHEN; CDR2 reads SYDVKM. V lost 3 bases, J lost 2 bases, and 6 bases stayed unmatched. The CDR3 region has the DNA TGTGCCAGCAGTTTGGGTGGTAGCGGGAGGGCCTACGAGCAGTACTTC. This translates into CASSLGGSGRAYEQYF.

The chain recombines TRBV9 with TRBJ1-6; D call uncertain. CDR1 is SGDLS, CDR2 YYNGEE, per germline. The CDR3 runs to 15 residues. V was pared by 0 bases and J by 6 bases, with 10 bases between. DNA for the CDR3: TGTGCCAGCAGCGTAGTAGGCCAGCCTAATTCACCCCTCCACTTT. It yields the protein CASSVVGQPNSPLHF.

The chain links TRBV2 to TRBJ2-1; possible D gene TRBD2, 6 bases. Looked up from germline, CDR1 is SNHLY and CDR2 is FYNNEI. V lost 4 bases to trimming and J lost 9 bases, with 13 bases between them. There are 13 residues in the CDR3. CDR3 sequence reads: CASSALAKGEQFF. CDR3 sequence (DNA): TGTGCCAGCAGTGCTCTAGCGAAGGGTGAGCAGTTCTTC.